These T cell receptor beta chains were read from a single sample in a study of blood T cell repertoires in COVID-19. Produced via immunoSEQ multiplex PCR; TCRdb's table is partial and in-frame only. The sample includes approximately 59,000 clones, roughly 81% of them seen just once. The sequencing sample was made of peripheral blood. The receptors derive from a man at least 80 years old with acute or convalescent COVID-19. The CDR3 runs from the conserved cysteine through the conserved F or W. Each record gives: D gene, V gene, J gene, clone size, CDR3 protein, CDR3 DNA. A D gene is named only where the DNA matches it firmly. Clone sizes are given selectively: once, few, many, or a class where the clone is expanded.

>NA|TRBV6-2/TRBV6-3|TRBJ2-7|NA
CASSVGVGQYF
TGTGCCAGCAGCGTTGGAGTCGGGCAGTACTTC
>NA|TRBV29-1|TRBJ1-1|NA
CSVQRQGRTEAFF
TGCAGCGTCCAAAGGCAGGGTAGGACTGAAGCTTTCTTT
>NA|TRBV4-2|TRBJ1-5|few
CASSHVRGANPHQPQHF
TGTGCCAGCAGCCACGTAAGGGGCGCCAACCCCCATCAGCCCCAGCATTTT
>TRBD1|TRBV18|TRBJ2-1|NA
CASSPQETGQNEQFF
TGTGCCAGCTCACCGCAGGAGACGGGACAGAATGAGCAGTTCTTC
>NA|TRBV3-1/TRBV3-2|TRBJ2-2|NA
CASSQFLGTGELFF
TGTGCCAGCAGCCAATTCCTCGGGACCGGGGAGCTGTTTTTT
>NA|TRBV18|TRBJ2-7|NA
CASSPISGSSYEQYF
TGTGCCAGCTCACCTATAAGCGGAAGCTCCTACGAGCAGTACTTC
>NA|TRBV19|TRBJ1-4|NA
CASSIGGGEKLFF
TGTGCCAGTAGTATAGGGGGCGGCGAAAAACTGTTTTTT
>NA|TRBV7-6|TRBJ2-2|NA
CASSLDSYTGELFF
TGTGCCAGCAGCTTAGACAGCTACACCGGGGAGCTGTTTTTT
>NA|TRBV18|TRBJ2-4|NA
CASSLDRPKNIQYF
TGTGCCAGCTCATTAGACAGGCCCAAAAACATTCAGTACTTC
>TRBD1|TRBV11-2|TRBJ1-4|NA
CASSLFGQGAEKLFF
TGTGCCAGCAGCTTATTCGGACAGGGGGCGGAAAAACTGTTTTTT
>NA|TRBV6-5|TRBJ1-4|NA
CASTLRRLGNEKLFF
TGTGCCAGCACCTTGAGGAGGTTAGGCAATGAAAAACTGTTTTTT
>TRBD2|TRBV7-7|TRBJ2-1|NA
CASSPPLGTSGASEQFF
TGTGCTAGCAGCCCCCCCCTCGGGACTAGCGGGGCGTCTGAGCAGTTCTTC
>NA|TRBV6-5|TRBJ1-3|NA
CASRPSVGNTIYF
TGTGCCAGCAGACCCTCGGTTGGAAACACCATATATTTT
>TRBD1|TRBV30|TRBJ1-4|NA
CAWSPGTATNEKLFF
TGTGCCTGGAGTCCTGGGACAGCAACTAATGAAAAACTGTTTTTT
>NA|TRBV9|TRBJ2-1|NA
CASNPRGDLYNEQFF
TGTGCCAGCAACCCCAGGGGGGACCTCTACAATGAGCAGTTCTTC
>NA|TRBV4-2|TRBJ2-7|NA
CASSQGTDYEQYF
TGTGCCAGCAGCCAAGGGACAGACTACGAGCAGTACTTC
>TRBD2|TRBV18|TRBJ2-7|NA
CASSFGTSGSYEQYF
TGTGCCAGCTCATTTGGGACTAGCGGTTCCTACGAGCAGTACTTC
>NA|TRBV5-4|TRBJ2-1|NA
CASSPNGGWQGEQFF
TGTGCCAGCAGCCCCAATGGCGGGTGGCAGGGGGAGCAGTTCTTC
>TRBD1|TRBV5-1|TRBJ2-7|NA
CASSLAGGEGEQYF
TGCGCCAGCAGCTTGGCAGGGGGCGAAGGCGAGCAGTACTTC
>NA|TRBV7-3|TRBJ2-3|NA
CASSFGSPATDTQYF
TGTGCCAGCAGCTTCGGGAGCCCCGCCACAGATACGCAGTATTTT
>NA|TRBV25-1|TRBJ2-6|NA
CASSEADSRTGANVLTF
TGTGCCAGCAGTGAGGCGGACTCGAGGACCGGGGCCAACGTCCTGACTTTC
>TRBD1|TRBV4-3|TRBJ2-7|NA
CASSQGGTGTYEQYF
TGCGCCAGCAGCCAAGGGGGGACAGGTACCTACGAGCAGTACTTC
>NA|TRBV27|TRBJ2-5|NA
CASRKTSQGTQYF
TGTGCCAGCAGAAAGACTTCCCAGGGGACCCAGTACTTC
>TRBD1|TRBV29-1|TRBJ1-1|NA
CSVNRQGRTEAFF
TGCAGCGTGAACCGACAGGGCCGGACTGAAGCTTTCTTT
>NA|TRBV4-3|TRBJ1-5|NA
CASSPGMDQPQHF
TGCGCCAGCAGCCCAGGGATGGACCAGCCCCAGCATTTT
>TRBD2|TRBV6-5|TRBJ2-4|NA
CASIPSGRPQNIQYF
TGTGCCAGCATCCCTAGCGGGAGGCCTCAAAACATTCAGTACTTC
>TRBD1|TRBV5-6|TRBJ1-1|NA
CASSSTGGIAEAFF
TGTGCCAGCAGCTCAACAGGGGGCATCGCTGAAGCTTTCTTT
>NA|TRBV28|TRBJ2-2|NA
CASSPPTDTGELFF
TGTGCCAGCAGTCCCCCGACAGACACCGGGGAGCTGTTTTTT
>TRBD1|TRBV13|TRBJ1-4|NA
CASSADRGRGEKLFF
TGTGCCAGCAGCGCAGACAGGGGGCGGGGTGAAAAACTGTTTTTT
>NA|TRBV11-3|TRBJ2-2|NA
CASSLAIGELFF
TGTGCCAGCAGCTTAGCTATCGGGGAGCTGTTTTTT
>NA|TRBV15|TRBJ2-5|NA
CATSRGGSRETQYF
TGTGCCACCAGCAGAGGAGGTAGCAGAGAGACCCAGTACTTC
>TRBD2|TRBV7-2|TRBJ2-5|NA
CASSLSSTSAQETQYF
TGTGCCAGCAGCTTATCCTCGACTAGCGCACAAGAGACCCAGTACTTC
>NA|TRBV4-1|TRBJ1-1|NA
CASSQLGITEAFF
TGCGCCAGCAGCCAGCTCGGGATCACTGAAGCTTTCTTT
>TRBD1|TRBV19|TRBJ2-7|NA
CASSQGRTGQYF
TGTGCCAGTAGCCAAGGACGGACAGGGCAGTACTTC
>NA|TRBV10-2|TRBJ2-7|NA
CASSEQDEQYF
TGCGCCAGCAGTGAACAGGACGAGCAGTACTTC
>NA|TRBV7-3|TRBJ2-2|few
CASSLGRRTGNTGELFF
TGTGCCAGCAGCTTAGGGAGGCGTACAGGGAACACCGGGGAGCTGTTTTTT
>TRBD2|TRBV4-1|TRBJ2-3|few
CASSQILAGVNTQYF
TGCGCCAGCAGCCAGATCCTAGCGGGGGTAAATACGCAGTATTTT
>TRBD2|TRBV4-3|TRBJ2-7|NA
CASSQRGGGSSQQYF
TGCGCCAGCAGCCAACGGGGGGGCGGATCGTCCCAGCAGTACTTC
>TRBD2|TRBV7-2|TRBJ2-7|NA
CASSLQREGYEQYF
TGTGCCAGCAGCTTACAGCGGGAGGGCTACGAGCAGTACTTC
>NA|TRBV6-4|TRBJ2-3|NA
CASSERSASTDTQYF
TGTGCCAGCAGTGAGAGGTCCGCTAGCACAGATACGCAGTATTTT
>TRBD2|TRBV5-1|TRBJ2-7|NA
CASSLGLAGAFEQYF
TGCGCCAGCAGCTTGGGACTAGCGGGAGCCTTCGAGCAGTACTTC
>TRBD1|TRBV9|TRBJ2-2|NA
CASSRTSLGTGDTGELFF
TGTGCCAGCAGCCGAACTAGTCTCGGGACAGGGGACACCGGGGAGCTGTTTTTT
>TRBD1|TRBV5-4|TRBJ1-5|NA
CASSCRDRGYSNQPQHF
TGTGCCAGCAGCTGCCGGGACAGGGGTTATAGCAATCAGCCCCAGCATTTT
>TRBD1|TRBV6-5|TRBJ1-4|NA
CASSYRQGATNEKLFF
TGTGCCAGCAGTTATAGACAGGGGGCAACTAATGAAAAACTGTTTTTT
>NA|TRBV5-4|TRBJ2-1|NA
CASSLNSWSSYNEQFF
TGTGCCAGCAGCTTGAATTCCTGGAGCTCCTACAATGAGCAGTTCTTC
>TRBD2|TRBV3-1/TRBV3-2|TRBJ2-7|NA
CASSQDPSGSSWGYEQYF
TGTGCCAGCAGCCAAGATCCTAGCGGGAGTTCGTGGGGCTACGAGCAGTACTTC
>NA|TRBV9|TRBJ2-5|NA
CASSTGTTQETQYF
TGTGCCAGCAGCACCGGGACAACTCAAGAGACCCAGTACTTC
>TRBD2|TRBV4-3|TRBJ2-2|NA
CASSQEPSGRTGELFF
TGCGCCAGCAGCCAAGAGCCTAGCGGGAGAACTGGGGAGCTGTTTTTT
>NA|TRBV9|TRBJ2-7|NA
CASNPDSSYEQYF
TGTGCCAGCAACCCAGACAGCTCCTACGAGCAGTACTTC
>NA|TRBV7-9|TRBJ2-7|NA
CASSQTSYEQYF
TGTGCCAGCAGCCAGACATCATACGAGCAGTACTTC
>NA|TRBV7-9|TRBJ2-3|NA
CASSSADTQYF
TGTGCCAGCAGCTCTGCAGATACGCAGTATTTT
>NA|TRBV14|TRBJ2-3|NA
CASSQVTGLGGDTQYF
TGTGCCAGCAGCCAAGTGACAGGACTTGGCGGAGATACGCAGTATTTT
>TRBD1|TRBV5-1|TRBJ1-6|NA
CASSLVGAGGNSPLHF
TGCGCCAGCAGCTTGGTTGGGGCAGGGGGTAATTCACCCCTCCACTTT
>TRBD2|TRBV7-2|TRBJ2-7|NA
CASSPGGLAGGTEQYF
TGTGCCAGCAGCCCAGGGGGACTAGCGGGAGGGACCGAGCAGTACTTC
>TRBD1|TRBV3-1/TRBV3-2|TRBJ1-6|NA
CASSLRRGTGYNSPLHF
TGTGCCAGCAGCCTGCGGAGGGGGACAGGTTATAATTCACCCCTCCACTTT
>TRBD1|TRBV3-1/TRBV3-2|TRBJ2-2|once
CASYKRTGPTGELFF
TGTGCCAGCTATAAACGGACAGGCCCCACCGGGGAGCTGTTTTTT